The 30 T cell receptor beta chains below were found in one sample sequenced in a study of T cell changes during pregnancy in multiple sclerosis. Libraries were prepared by immunoSEQ multiplex PCR; TCRdb keeps only in-frame clonotypes and omits some of them. The repertoire has about 35,000 clones, over 85% of them found once; the top ten carry around 0.76%. The sample consisted of CD4+ T cells from peripheral blood mononuclear cells, taken after pregnancy. The receptors here all came from a female donor in good health, enrolled as a control in a pregnancy study.

The chain is built from TRBV7-2 and TRBJ2-1; possibly TRBD2 for D (6 bases). The length of the CDR3 is 16 residues. Germline V gene data show CDR1 as SGHTA and CDR2 as FQGNSA. V was clipped by 1 base and J by 5 bases, with 15 bases between them. The CDR3 spells CASSLVFGPGDNEQFF. The CDR3 DNA reads as TGTGCCAGCAGCTTAGTTTTCGGCCCGGGGGACAATGAGCAGTTCTTC.

The count of this clone is one. V gene TRBV5-4 combines with J gene TRBJ1-2; no definite D call. Germline loops: CDR1 SGHNT, CDR2 YYREEE (reference sequence). The CDR3 contains 13 residues. The germline V and J ends were trimmed by 1 base and 2 bases, with 6 bases remaining between them. The CDR3 spells CASSLLENYGYTF. As DNA, the CDR3 is TGTGCCAGCAGCTTGTTGGAGAACTATGGCTACACCTTC.

The chain uses TRBV5-1 and TRBJ1-1; 7 bases match TRBD1. The CDR3 sequence is 15 residues long. Germline values: CDR1 SGHRS, CDR2 YFSETQ. Trimming at V came to 0 bases and at J to 12 bases, leaving 14 bases not matched to a gene. CDR3 sequence: CASSLEFRQGESTFF. Here the CDR3 DNA reads TGCGCCAGCAGCTTGGAATTCCGACAGGGTGAGTCGACTTTCTTT.

This sequence joins TRBV9 and TRBJ1-2, with D tentatively TRBD1 (6 bases). Trimming stripped 1 base from V and 8 bases from J, with 12 bases between. The CDR3 contains 13 residues. The germline V gene has CDR1 SGDLS and CDR2 YYNGEE. CDR3 in DNA: TGTGCCAGCAGCGTAACCACAGGGTCCGGCTACACCTTC. Its translation: CASSVTTGSGYTF.

V is TRBV10-3 and J is TRBJ1-1; 9 bases match TRBD1. Germline CDR1 reads ENHRY; CDR2 reads SYGVKD. The J segment lost 3 bases and the V segment lost 3 bases, leaving 14 bases of the junction unmatched. The CDR3 is 18 amino acids. This CDR3 is CAISDHGQGWNEDTEAFF. CDR3 DNA: TGTGCCATCAGTGATCACGGACAGGGGTGGAATGAGGACACTGAAGCTTTCTTT.

The V gene is TRBV15, the J gene TRBJ2-6, with a tentative D call TRBD1 (6 bases). Trimming shortened V by 2 bases and J by 2 bases, and 13 bases separated the two germline ends. The CDR3 has 17 residues. Germline CDR1 is LNHNV and CDR2 is YYDKDF (reference sequence). CDR3 protein: CATSRPRDTPGANVLTF. The CDR3 DNA is TGTGCCACCAGCAGACCCCGGGACACGCCTGGGGCCAACGTCCTGACTTTC.

This clone came up once. The chain recombines TRBV11-2 with TRBJ1-4; 11 bases agree with TRBD1. With 4 bases clipped from V and 2 bases from J, the junction kept 3 bases outside the gene matches. Germline V lookup: CDR1 SGHAT, CDR2 FQNNGV. CDR3 size: 16 residues. CDR3 nucleotides: TGTGCCAGCAGCTGGACAGGGGGCGCGACTAATGAAAAACTGTTTTTT. Translation: CASSWTGGATNEKLFF.

The chain couples TRBV7-3 to TRBJ2-2; 7 positions match TRBD2. CDR1 and CDR2 from the germline V gene are SGHTA and FQGTGA. This CDR3 is built from 16 residues. V trimming: 5 bases; J trimming: 3 bases; junction bases outside the gene matches: 9. Here the CDR3 DNA reads TGTGCCAGCAGCCCGATGGCGGGGAGGGACACCGGGGAGCTGTTTTTT. It codes for CASSPMAGRDTGELFF.

The chain is built from TRBV28 and TRBJ2-3; maybe TRBD2 (5 bases). The CDR3 totals 15 residues. Germline values: CDR1 MDHEN, CDR2 SYDVKM. V was pared by 3 bases and J by 2 bases, with 12 bases between. CDR3 residues: CASSFRPGYTDTQYF. The CDR3 DNA sequence: TGTGCCAGCAGTTTTAGGCCGGGGTACACAGATACGCAGTATTTT.

V is TRBV7-9 and J is TRBJ1-1, with 7 bases fitting TRBD1. This CDR3 contains 13 residues. Looked up from germline, CDR1 is SEHNR and CDR2 is FQNEAQ (reference sequence). V gave up 5 bases and J gave up 3 bases; unmatched junction bases: 3. In DNA, the CDR3 is TGTGCCAGCAGCCCAGGGGGGTACACTGAAGCTTTCTTT. This translates into CASSPGGYTEAFF.

The chain combines TRBV18 with TRBJ2-7; 7 bases fit TRBD1. Germline lookup yields CDR1 KGHSH and CDR2 LQKENI. This CDR3 has 15 amino acids. V lost 6 bases, J lost 2 bases, and 10 bases stayed unmatched. CDR3 in DNA: TGTGCCAGCTCCCAAAGGGGGCGGATTACCTACGAGCAGTACTTC. Translating it yields CASSQRGRITYEQYF.

This clone was detected once. CDR3 sequence (DNA): TGTGCCAGCAGTTGGGCGGGAGGGTTCCCCCTCCACTTT. As protein: CASSWAGGFPLHF. V usage is TRBV27 and J usage is TRBJ1-6; no clear D. The CDR3 is made up of 13 amino acids. V lost 4 bases and J lost 13, with 14 bases in between. Germline V gene sequence: CDR1 MNHEY, CDR2 SMNVEV (reference sequence).

The CDR3 nucleotides read TGTGCCAGCAGCTTAGGGGTGGGGCTGATCTATGGCTACACCTTC. This encodes CASSLGVGLIYGYTF. This sequence joins TRBV7-9 and TRBJ1-2; D is perhaps TRBD1 (5 bases). V lost 1 base, J lost 4 bases, and 13 bases lay in between. CDR3 size: 15 residues. Germline loops: CDR1 SEHNR, CDR2 FQNEAQ (reference sequence).

The chain carries TRBV18 and TRBJ2-7; a possible D gene is TRBD2 (8 bases). Germline CDR1 reads KGHSH; CDR2 reads LQKENI. Trimming removed 3 bases from V and 5 bases from J, with 17 bases in between. This CDR3 is built from 15 residues. The CDR3 DNA sequence: TGTGCCAGCTCACCTAGGACAGGACTAGCACACGAGCAGTACTTC. Its protein product is CASSPRTGLAHEQYF.

The rearrangement links TRBV2 to TRBJ2-3; 15 bases agree with TRBD2. Per the germline V gene, CDR1 is SNHLY and CDR2 is FYNNEI. V gave up 3 bases and J gave up 5 bases; unmatched junction bases: 3. The CDR3 totals 16 residues. DNA of the CDR3: TGTGCCAGCAGTGATGGACTAGCGGGAGGGGGAGATACGCAGTATTTT. Protein sequence: CASSDGLAGGGDTQYF.

The J gene is TRBJ2-7, the V gene TRBV9; 9 nucleotides align to TRBD2. Germline assignment: CDR1 SGDLS and CDR2 YYNGEE. Trimming cost V 4 bases and J 7 bases; bases outside gene matches: 12. The CDR3 has 15 amino acids. The CDR3 DNA is TGTGCCAGCAGCTTTAGCGGGAGCTTTACGGGGGAGCAGTACTTC. It translates to CASSFSGSFTGEQYF.

This sequence joins TRBV7-2 and TRBJ2-1, with no clear D. This CDR3 contains 13 residues. CDR1 SGHTA and CDR2 FQGNSA come from the germline V gene. Trimming stripped 5 bases from V and 15 bases from J, with 20 bases between. The CDR3 DNA is TGTGCCAGCAGCCCCCGTATGGAGCCACGGTTGTTCTTC. It specifies CASSPRMEPRLFF. Complete variable domain (other parts from reference TRBV7-2 and TRBJ2-1): GAGVSQSPSNKVTEKGKDVELRCDPISGHTALYWYRQSLGQGLEFLIYFQGNSAPDKSGLPSDRFSAERTGGSVSTLTIQRTQQEDSAVYLCASSPRMEPRLFFGPGTRLTVL.

This chain joins TRBV18 and TRBJ1-6, with TRBD1 identical over 8 bases. The V gene's germline CDR1 is KGHSH and CDR2 LQKENI. This CDR3 spans 15 amino acids. V was clipped by 4 bases and J by 8 bases; unmatched bases: 7. The CDR3 nucleotides are TGTGCCAGCTCACTCCTGGACAGGGCGGATTCACCCCTCCACTTT. Protein sequence: CASSLLDRADSPLHF.

The chain employs TRBV19 and TRBJ1-6, with 7 bases fitting TRBD1. Germline CDR1 LNHDA, CDR2 SQIVND (reference sequence). Trimming took 7 bases from V and 0 from J; bases not matched to a gene: 6. The CDR3 has 16 residues. CDR3 protein: CASIGTESSYNSPLHF. CDR3 in DNA: TGTGCCAGTATCGGGACAGAGAGCTCCTATAATTCACCCCTCCACTTT.

The V and J genes are TRBV5-4 and TRBJ1-3, with 9 bases fitting TRBD1. The CDR3 consists of 15 residues. J lost 3 bases, V lost 4 bases, and 5 bases had no gene match. Germline V gene data show CDR1 as SGHNT and CDR2 as YYREEE (reference sequence). In DNA, the CDR3 is TGTGCCAGCAGCCCACAGGGGGCGGGTGGAAACACCATATATTTT. Protein product: CASSPQGAGGNTIYF.

The chain links TRBV14 to TRBJ2-5; D remains unclear. Germline CDR1 and CDR2: SGHDN and FVKESK. Trimming removed 1 base at V and 5 bases at J, with 11 bases between. The CDR3 loop spans 14 amino acids. Here the CDR3 DNA reads TGTGCCAGCAGCCAAGGGGCCAGGTCGGAGACCCAGTACTTC. Protein product: CASSQGARSETQYF.

The chain carries TRBV4-3 and TRBJ2-4; 9 bases are a match to TRBD2. The CDR3 runs 15 residues. Trimming cost V 2 bases and J 1 base; bases outside gene matches: 0. CDR1 is LGHNA and CDR2 is YSLEER in the germline V gene. CDR3 sequence (DNA): TGCGCCAGCAGCCAAACTAGCGGGGCCAAAAACATTCAGTACTTC. It encodes CASSQTSGAKNIQYF.

This clone is a singleton in its sample. This rearrangement joins TRBV4-1 to TRBJ1-5; D remains unclear. The CDR3 runs 13 residues. V was pared by 4 bases and J by 8 bases, with 12 bases between. CDR1 and CDR2 from the germline V gene are MGHRA and YSYEKL. CDR3 residues: CASSPSRWEPQHF. CDR3 bases: TGCGCCAGCAGCCCATCGCGGTGGGAGCCCCAGCATTTT.

The rearrangement links TRBV19 to TRBJ2-1; 13 bases align to TRBD2. Losses at the gene ends were 4 bases for V and 7 bases for J; bases not matched to a gene: 10. The CDR3 runs to 17 residues. Germline values: CDR1 LNHDA, CDR2 SQIVND (reference sequence). The CDR3 spells CASSTSGLAGDYNEQFF. The CDR3 region has the DNA TGTGCCAGTAGTACCTCCGGACTAGCGGGAGATTATAATGAGCAGTTCTTC. The full variable domain, in which reference TRBV19 and TRBJ2-1 provide the parts outside the CDR3, is DGGITQSPKYLFRKEGQNVTLSCEQNLNHDAMYWYRQDPGQGLRLIYYSQIVNDFQKGDIAEGYSVSREKKESFPLTVTSAQKNPTAFYLCASSTSGLAGDYNEQFFGPGTRLTVL.

The chain joins TRBV4-1 to TRBJ2-7, with TRBD2 matching 8 bases. This CDR3 is 15 amino acids long. Trimming removed 0 bases from V and 6 bases from J; junction bases left unmatched: 7. The germline V gene encodes CDR1 MGHRA and CDR2 YSYEKL. Here the CDR3 DNA reads TGCGCCAGCAGCCAAGAAATAGCGGGAATGCGCGAGCAGTACTTC. It is translated as CASSQEIAGMREQYF.

The chain combines TRBV4-3 with TRBJ1-2, with D unclear. This CDR3 region has 16 residues. Trimming shortened V by 1 base and J by 5 bases, and 17 bases separated the two germline ends. Germline V CDR1 and CDR2: LGHNA, YSLEER. CDR3 protein: CASSQARQIVSYGYTF. The CDR3 coding sequence is TGCGCCAGCAGCCAAGCTCGTCAGATCGTTTCGTATGGCTACACCTTC.

This clone appeared once. This sequence joins TRBV4-1 and TRBJ1-4; TRBD1 aligns across 7 bases. CDR3 size: 19 residues. Germline V gene data show CDR1 as MGHRA and CDR2 as YSYEKL. Germline trimming cut 1 base from V and 5 bases from J; bases unmatched to any gene: 16. The CDR3 spells CASSQVIPGQSAPNEKLFF. The CDR3 DNA is TGCGCCAGCAGCCAAGTTATCCCGGGACAGTCGGCCCCGAATGAAAAACTGTTTTTT.

In DNA form, the CDR3 reads TGTGCCAGCAGCCTCCAGGGGGCGAGCACAGATACGCAGTATTTT. Amino acid sequence: CASSLQGASTDTQYF. The chain uses TRBV28 and TRBJ2-3; 8 bases agree with TRBD1. Germline loops: CDR1 MDHEN, CDR2 SYDVKM. The CDR3 has 15 amino acids. The trim removed 6 bases at V and 0 bases at J, leaving 5 bases unmatched.

The V and J genes are TRBV2 and TRBJ1-1, with D unclear. CDR1 SNHLY and CDR2 FYNNEI come from the germline V gene. This CDR3 has 13 residues. V lost 7 bases, J lost 1 base, and 10 bases lay in between. In DNA, the CDR3 is TGTGCCAGCAAGAGGAGCCGGAACACTGAAGCTTTCTTT. Translating it yields CASKRSRNTEAFF. Together with reference TRBV2 and TRBJ1-1, the CDR3 gives the full variable domain: EPEVTQTPSHQVTQMGQEVILRCVPISNHLYFYWYRQILGQKVEFLVSFYNNEISEKSEIFDDQFSVERPDGSNFTLKIRSTKLEDSAMYFCASKRSRNTEAFFGQGTRLTVV.

The chain uses TRBV7-3 and TRBJ2-7; 9 positions match TRBD2. V gave up 2 bases and J gave up 4 bases; unmatched junction bases: 6. The CDR3 contains 15 residues. Germline loops: CDR1 SGHTA, CDR2 FQGTGA. The CDR3 loop reads CASSLQAGGEYEQYF. The CDR3 DNA follows: TGTGCCAGCAGCTTACAAGCGGGGGGTGAATACGAGCAGTACTTC.